A single sample is the source of the 10 T cell receptor beta chains below, sequenced in a study of cytomegalovirus exposure and HLA in healthy donors. The PCR made use of 60 Vbeta and 13 Jbeta primers. Using immunoSEQ multiplex PCR, the repertoire was profiled, and TCRdb retains in-frame clones only, with some absent. This listing includes roughly 120,000 clones. The sequenced sample consisted of PBMCs. The receptors stem from a young man in good health and CMV-seronegative.

The rearrangement uses TRBV7-3 and TRBJ2-2, with 10 bases fitting TRBD2. This CDR3 comprises 17 residues. Germline CDR1 SGHTA, CDR2 FQGTGA. Trimming removed 1 base from V and 4 bases from J; junction bases left unmatched: 6. The CDR3 spells CASSLRASGSGTGELFF. CDR3 in DNA: TGTGCCAGCAGCTTAAGGGCTAGCGGGAGTGGCACCGGGGAGCTGTTTTTT.

The chain uses TRBV11-3 and TRBJ2-7; D ambiguous. CDR1 and CDR2 from the germline V gene are SGHNT and YENEEA. The CDR3 consists of 14 residues. V lost 1 base to trimming and J lost 2 bases, with 9 bases between them. The CDR3 reads CASSLGFGTYEQYF. CDR3 bases: TGTGCCAGCAGCTTAGGTTTCGGTACCTACGAGCAGTACTTC.

The CDR3 nucleotides are TGTGCCAGCAGTCAACGGGGTGAGCAGTTCTTC. Its translation: CASSQRGEQFF. The gene calls are TRBV6-6 and TRBJ2-1; tentatively, D is TRBD2 (5 bases). Trimming removed 5 bases at V and 9 bases at J, with 8 bases between. The CDR3 consists of 11 residues. The germline V gene encodes CDR1 MNHNY and CDR2 SVGAGI (reference sequence).

V usage is TRBV6-4 and J usage is TRBJ2-2, with 11 bases matching TRBD2. CDR1 is MRHNA, CDR2 SNTAGT, per germline. The CDR3 runs 17 residues. Trimming took 2 bases from V and 1 from J; bases not matched to a gene: 3. DNA of the CDR3: TGTGCCAGCAGTGACAGGCTAGCGGGGGGGAACACCGGGGAGCTGTTTTTT. The encoded protein is CASSDRLAGGNTGELFF.

The chain carries TRBV7-9 and TRBJ2-2, with 7 nucleotides matching TRBD1. Looked up from germline, CDR1 is SEHNR and CDR2 is FQNEAQ (reference sequence). The CDR3 loop spans 15 amino acids. V trimming: 4 bases; J trimming: 5 bases; junction bases outside the gene matches: 7. The CDR3 sequence: CASSSPGQATGELFF. CDR3 coding DNA: TGTGCCAGCAGCTCGCCTGGACAGGCGACCGGGGAGCTGTTTTTT. The full variable domain, rest sourced from reference TRBV7-9 and TRBJ2-2, is DTGVSQNPRHKITKRGQNVTFRCDPISEHNRLYWYRQTLGQGPEFLTYFQNEAQLEKSRLLSDRFSAERPKGSFSTLEIQRTEQGDSAMYLCASSSPGQATGELFFGEGSRLTVL.

The gene calls are TRBV7-9 and TRBJ2-1, with D possibly TRBD2 on 5 matching bases. The ends were cut back, 7 bases at V and 10 bases at J, with 17 bases in the middle. This CDR3 spans 13 amino acids. The V gene's germline CDR1 is SEHNR and CDR2 FQNEAQ (reference sequence). CDR3 region: CASIEGGEPEQFF. The CDR3 DNA reads TGTGCCAGCATTGAAGGTGGGGAGCCCGAGCAGTTCTTC.

The J gene is TRBJ2-5, the V gene TRBV7-8; 10 bases map to TRBD2. The end of the DNA fits TRBJ2-7 better, so the J call may be wrong. Germline V lookup: CDR1 SGHVS, CDR2 FQNEAQ. CDR3 length: 14 amino acids. The DNA of the CDR3 is TGTGCCAGCTCCCCTCTAGCGGGAGCTTACGAGCAGTACTTC. The encoded protein is CASSPLAGAYEQYF.

V usage is TRBV27 and J usage is TRBJ1-4; D is uncertain. Germline CDR1 reads MNHEY; CDR2 reads SMNVEV (reference sequence). The CDR3 loop spans 18 amino acids. Deletions cut 2 bases from V and 4 bases from J, with 20 bases between. CDR3 DNA: TGTGCCAGCAGTTTACTACCCGCCGGGAGCACCTTTAATGAAAAACTGTTTTTT. Translation gives CASSLLPAGSTFNEKLFF.

CDR3 nucleotide sequence: TGTGCCAGTAGTCCAACCCTTGACACCAGCTCTGGAAACACCATATATTTT. As protein: CASSPTLDTSSGNTIYF. This sequence joins TRBV19 and TRBJ1-3; the D is unclear. This CDR3 region has 17 residues. V lost 5 bases and J lost 0, with 17 bases in between. The germline V gene encodes CDR1 LNHDA and CDR2 SQIVND (reference sequence).

The chain uses TRBV7-9 and TRBJ2-1; 10 positions agree with TRBD2. CDR3 length: 16 residues. Germline CDR1 is SEHNR and CDR2 is FQNEAQ (reference sequence). After removal of 1 base from V and 5 bases from J, the junction contained 5 bases not matched to a gene. In DNA, the CDR3 is TGTGCCAGCAGCTTAGGACTAGCGGGCTATAACAATGAGCAGTTCTTC. Its translation is CASSLGLAGYNNEQFF. Filled out from reference TRBV7-9 and TRBJ2-1, the complete variable domain reads DTGVSQNPRHKITKRGQNVTFRCDPISEHNRLYWYRQTLGQGPEFLTYFQNEAQLEKSRLLSDRFSAERPKGSFSTLEIQRTEQGDSAMYLCASSLGLAGYNNEQFFGPGTRLTVL.